This T cell receptor beta chain was profiled in a study of PD-1 blockade in classical Hodgkin lymphoma. Findings and caveats of the study: According to reports, newly diagnosed patients had lower baseline TCR diversity than healthy donors, and relapsed/refractory patients had lower baseline TCR diversity still. Lower baseline TCR diversity marked trial partial responders and progressors.

Germline CDR1 and CDR2: SEHNR and FQNEAQ (reference sequence). Trimming took 5 bases from V and 9 from J; bases not matched to a gene: 3. The CDR3 is 12 amino acids. The data were produced by immunoSEQ multiplex PCR, yet TCRdb's version contains in-frame clones alone and is incomplete. The sample holds about 32,000 clones, about 81% seen once. With respect to this clone: As yet, its antigen is unknown.

Time point specified: cycle 4 day 1 (C4D1), after 5 to 7 weeks of nivolumab. Relapse after autologous stem cell transplantation occurred in every patient, and brentuximab vedotin exposure varied. The sequence was collected from a human donor with classical Hodgkin lymphoma. This material consisted of peripheral blood mononuclear cells (PBMCs), taken before the fourth cycle of nivolumab. V is TRBV7-9 and J is TRBJ1-3, with 8 bases matching TRBD1. The CDR3 loop is CASSPTGATIYF. In DNA, the CDR3 is TGTGCCAGCAGCCCGACAGGGGCCACCATATATTTT.